Sequencing of this TCR beta chain was carried out in a study of shared clonotypes between healthy human individuals. Study observations and caveats: Incomplete sequencing of sorted subsets was indicated by rarefaction despite large depth.

Investigators divided CD4+ cells into CD45RA+ naive and CD45RA-negative memory subsets. This clone was seen once. Its antigen is still unknown. Measured with immunoSEQ multiplex PCR; TCRdb has only the in-frame clones, and not every one. The table includes some 2,500,000 clones, over 85% detected once. CDR3 length equals 16 residues. Looked up from germline, CDR1 is LNHDA and CDR2 is SQIVND (reference sequence). Germline trimming cut 5 bases from V and 7 bases from J; bases unmatched to any gene: 11. Sequenced sample: naive CD4+ T cells from PBMCs. Subset reported: CD45RA+ positively selected. The J gene is TRBJ2-4, the V gene TRBV19, with 10 bases aligning to TRBD1. The receptor comes from a man aged 18 to 30 in good health. Some clones in this sample may be carry-over from other donors' samples. Here the CDR3 DNA reads TGTGCCAGTAGTCCGCTTGGGAGACAGGGGGCGAACATTCAGTACTTC. Its protein product is CASSPLGRQGANIQYF.